These 27 T cell receptor beta chains were sequenced from one sample in a study of post-analysis software for immune sequencing data (dated by TCRdb to between 2014 and 2016). Findings and caveats that apply to the study as a whole: Patients showed significantly higher frequencies than controls for several TRBV segments, among them TRBV5-6, TRBV5-1 and TRBV20-1.

Their antigens are not known. The library was obtained by PCR. The instrument was an Illumina HiSeq 2500. To reduce PCR and sequencing biases, unique molecular identifiers were incorporated into the TCR beta cDNA libraries. TCRdb itself trimmed the public reads at Q25 with fastp, ran MiXCR and retained productive beta chains. Duplicate CDR3 protein sequences are folded into a single record with the most common DNA and genes. The sample table records about 770,000 distinct CDR3 sequences; roughly 50% of these occur just once. Roughly 4.9% of the sample is in the top ten clones. Specimen: blood. These receptor sequences come from a girl aged 5-17 years with multiple sclerosis.

The CDR3 DNA is TGTGCCACCAGTGATTTGGCAGCGGGAGATGAGGATGAGCAGTTCTTC. Protein product: CATSDLAAGDEDEQFF. The chain employs TRBV24-1 and TRBJ2-1; 8 positions match TRBD2. CDR3 length: 16 residues. J lost 8 bases, V lost 0 bases, and 8 bases had no gene match. CDR1 KGHDR and CDR2 SFDVKD come from the germline V gene.

The genes are TRBV27 and TRBJ1-2; D remains unclear. There are 13 residues in the CDR3. Trimming stripped 0 bases from V and 6 bases from J, with 8 bases between. The V gene's germline CDR1 is MNHEY and CDR2 SMNVEV (reference sequence). The CDR3 loop reads CASSLSGRDGYTF. CDR3 DNA sequence: TGTGCCAGCAGTTTATCCGGGCGCGATGGCTACACCTTC.

This clonotype was recorded once. The chain joins TRBV20-1 to TRBJ2-4; no clear D gene. V was pared by 3 bases and J by 7 bases, with 10 bases between. In germline, CDR1 is DFQATT, CDR2 SNEGSKA (reference sequence). This CDR3 has 12 amino acids. The CDR3 is CSASSTGNIQYF. The DNA for the CDR3 is TGCAGTGCTAGTTCCACGGGCAACATTCAGTACTTC.

The gene calls are TRBV12-3 or TRBV12-4 and TRBJ2-1; maybe TRBD2 (6 bases). Trimming left V 7 bases short and J 6 bases short, with 19 bases between. The length of the CDR3 is 15 residues. DNA of the CDR3: TGTGCCAGCAACACCCGGGACTCAATGGGCAATGAGCAGTTCTTC. This sequence encodes CASNTRDSMGNEQFF.

The V and J genes are TRBV2 and TRBJ2-7, with D maybe TRBD2 (5 bases). The CDR3 has 15 amino acids. V shed 0 bases and J shed 1 base, with 10 bases lying between them. Germline CDR1 is SNHLY and CDR2 is FYNNEI. The CDR3: CASSEAGGPSYEQYF. The CDR3 region has the DNA TGTGCCAGCAGTGAAGCAGGCGGGCCTTCCTACGAGCAGTACTTC.

The V and J genes are TRBV12-3 or TRBV12-4 and TRBJ2-3; D possibly corresponds to TRBD1 (6 bases). The CDR3 spans 14 residues. Trimming removed 8 bases at V and 1 base at J, with 13 bases between. CDR3 DNA sequence: TGTGCCAGCGGTACAGGGAAGGGCACAGATACGCAGTATTTT. Encoded protein: CASGTGKGTDTQYF.

This clonotype occurred once. This sequence joins TRBV7-8 and TRBJ2-7; 8 positions match TRBD2. Germline V gene lookup returns CDR1 SGHVS and CDR2 FQNEAQ. The CDR3 contains 15 residues. V trimming: 5 bases; J trimming: 0 bases; junction bases outside the gene matches: 6. Here the CDR3 reads CASSLLAGFSYEQYF. In DNA form, the CDR3 reads TGTGCCAGCAGCCTGCTAGCGGGCTTCTCCTACGAGCAGTACTTC.

This clonotype was counted between two and nine times. V usage is TRBV29-1 and J usage is TRBJ2-7; 12 bases are a match to TRBD1. The CDR3 is made up of 13 amino acids. Germline loops: CDR1 SQVTM, CDR2 ANQGSEA. J gave up 5 bases and V 6 bases, and 5 bases lay outside the gene matches. The CDR3 region has the DNA TGCAGCGTCTCGGGACAGGGGGCTAACGAGCAGTACTTC. Translating it yields CSVSGQGANEQYF.

In this sample, this clonotype turned up a few times. This sequence joins TRBV27 and TRBJ1-2; D is possibly TRBD1 (5 bases). Germline V gene lookup returns CDR1 MNHEY and CDR2 SMNVEV (reference sequence). The CDR3 runs to 14 residues. Trimming removed 6 bases from V and 1 base from J, with 12 bases in between. The CDR3 is CASRPRGVNYGYTF. The CDR3 DNA is TGTGCCAGCAGACCCCGAGGGGTTAACTATGGCTACACCTTC.

This clonotype has only a few counts. The V gene is TRBV7-8, the J gene TRBJ2-7; weak D call: TRBD1 (5 bases). The CDR3 consists of 15 residues. Trimming shortened V by 5 bases and J by 0 bases, and 14 bases separated the two germline ends. Germline values: CDR1 SGHVS, CDR2 FQNEAQ. CDR3 protein: CASSHRQYNSYEQYF. The DNA for the CDR3 is TGTGCCAGCAGCCACCGACAGTATAACTCCTACGAGCAGTACTTC.

The chain employs TRBV18 and TRBJ2-3, with unresolved D. CDR1 KGHSH and CDR2 LQKENI come from the germline V gene. The CDR3 totals 14 residues. Trimming pared 0 bases from V and 5 bases from J, leaving 9 bases between. This chain's CDR3 is CASSPPAVRDTQYF. CDR3 DNA sequence: TGTGCCAGCTCACCACCGGCAGTGCGAGATACGCAGTATTTT.

DNA of the CDR3: TGTGCCAGCGGACCGCGGGAGGGCAAAAACATTCAGTACTTC. It specifies CASGPREGKNIQYF. This rearrangement joins TRBV7-2 to TRBJ2-4; 9 bases are shared with TRBD2. Germline V gene lookup returns CDR1 SGHTA and CDR2 FQGNSA. Trimming took 8 bases from V and 3 from J; bases not matched to a gene: 5. The CDR3 is 14 amino acids.

This clonotype has more than one count but fewer than ten. V gene TRBV25-1 combines with J gene TRBJ2-1; 14 bases are a match to TRBD2. Germline loops: CDR1 MGHDK, CDR2 SYGVNS. Trimming cost V 0 bases and J 10 bases; bases outside gene matches: 17. This CDR3 region has 20 residues. CDR3 sequence reads: CASSEYFKGTSGSPPGEQFF. The DNA for the CDR3 is TGTGCCAGCAGTGAATATTTTAAGGGGACTAGCGGGAGCCCGCCGGGGGAGCAGTTCTTC.

This clonotype was seen only a few times. V usage is TRBV24-1 and J usage is TRBJ2-1; D is possibly TRBD1 (6 bases). Germline V gives CDR1 KGHDR, CDR2 SFDVKD. The ends were cut back, 2 bases at V and 0 bases at J, with 16 bases in the middle. The CDR3 spans 18 residues. The CDR3 protein is CATSDSGRQGGSYNEQFF. CDR3 nucleotides: TGTGCCACCAGTGATTCTGGCAGGCAAGGGGGCTCCTACAATGAGCAGTTCTTC.

This chain uses TRBV7-2 with TRBJ2-4, with 9 nucleotides matching TRBD2. TRBJ2-7 explains the end of the DNA better; the J call may be wrong. Germline lookup yields CDR1 SGHTA and CDR2 FQGNSA. This CDR3 has 14 amino acids. CDR3 coding DNA: TGTGCCAGCACGACTAGCGGAGCGGCGAGCGAGCAGTACTTC. It codes for CASTTSGAASEQYF.

The chain is built from TRBV12-3 or TRBV12-4 and TRBJ1-2; unclear D gene. V was cut by 6 bases and J by 0 bases, with 8 bases left in between. This CDR3 comprises 13 residues. CDR3 loop: CASSPEPNYGYTF. In DNA, the CDR3 is TGTGCCAGCAGCCCAGAACCTAACTATGGCTACACCTTC.

This clonotype has only one observation. The rearrangement joins TRBV5-1 to TRBJ2-1; D may be TRBD2 (5 bases). Trimming removed 1 base from V and 4 bases from J, with 15 bases in between. CDR1 SGHRS and CDR2 YFSETQ come from the germline V gene. CDR3 length: 16 residues. The chain's CDR3 is CASSLYQPGLYNEQFF. The CDR3 DNA sequence: TGCGCCAGCAGCTTGTACCAGCCCGGACTGTACAATGAGCAGTTCTTC.

This rearrangement joins TRBV6-1 to TRBJ2-1; TRBD2 matches 10 bases. Looked up from germline, CDR1 is MNHNS and CDR2 is SASEGT. The V and J ends lost 5 bases and 11 bases, in that order; junction bases with no gene match: 9. The CDR3 consists of 14 residues. The CDR3: CASSPPSGRDKQFF. The CDR3 DNA sequence: TGTGCCAGCAGTCCTCCGAGCGGGAGGGATAAGCAGTTCTTC.

This clonotype was counted only a few times. V gene TRBV7-9 combines with J gene TRBJ1-4, with TRBD1 matching 9 bases. The trim removed 5 bases at V and 4 bases at J, leaving 8 bases unmatched. Germline V gene sequence: CDR1 SEHNR, CDR2 FQNEAQ (reference sequence). The CDR3 is 16 residues long. The CDR3 loop is CASSTDRGSFNEKLFF. The CDR3 DNA reads TGTGCCAGCAGCACGGACAGGGGATCTTTTAATGAAAAACTGTTTTTT.

Notes on this clonotype: Germline and junction disagree at one end, which may indicate a read error. The gene calls are TRBV29-1 and TRBJ2-1, with 10 bases aligning to TRBD2. The CDR3 is made up of 15 amino acids. CDR1 and CDR2 from the germline V gene are SQVTM and ANQGSEA. CDR3 amino acids: CSVPAGLASYDEQFF. Written as DNA, the CDR3 is TGCAGCGTTCCTGCGGGACTAGCGTCCTACGATGAGCAGTTCTTC.

The V and J genes are TRBV12-3 or TRBV12-4 and TRBJ2-1, with 9 bases lining up with TRBD2. The CDR3 is made up of 13 amino acids. V trimming: 5 bases; J trimming: 8 bases; junction bases outside the gene matches: 4. The DNA of the CDR3 is TGTGCCAGCAGTCGGCCTAGCGGGGATGAGCAGTTCTTC. Amino acids: CASSRPSGDEQFF.

The CDR3 loop is CASSKTGTRREGNTQYF. The CDR3 coding sequence is TGTGCCAGCAGCAAGACCGGGACCCGTAGAGAGGGGAATACGCAGTATTTT. The chain links TRBV7-2 to TRBJ2-3; D may match TRBD1 or TRBD2 (5 bases each). V was trimmed by 5 bases and J by 7 bases, leaving 25 bases between them. The CDR3 runs to 17 residues. The germline gives CDR1 SGHTA, CDR2 FQGNSA.

This clonotype was counted only a few times. V and J are TRBV12-3 or TRBV12-4 and TRBJ2-7; TRBD2 matches at 7 bases. This CDR3 is built from 15 residues. V was clipped by 5 bases and J by 4 bases; unmatched bases: 11. CDR3 DNA sequence: TGTGCCAGCAGTCTTGGACTAGTCGGAGGATACGAGCAGTACTTC. Protein sequence: CASSLGLVGGYEQYF.

This clonotype was observed a handful of times. This chain connects TRBV4-1 to TRBJ1-2; D is unresolved. V was trimmed by 3 bases and J by 0 bases, leaving 20 bases between them. The CDR3 has 18 amino acids. From germline, CDR1 is MGHRA and CDR2 YSYEKL. The CDR3 sequence is CASSHKFDQLLTNYGYTF. CDR3 DNA sequence: TGCGCCAGCAGCCACAAATTCGACCAACTCCTTACTAACTATGGCTACACCTTC.

This clonotype was counted a few times. The rearrangement joins TRBV7-8 to TRBJ2-3; 7 bases fit TRBD1. Germline CDR1 and CDR2: SGHVS and FQNEAQ. CDR3 size: 15 residues. V was pared by 5 bases and J by 6 bases, with 11 bases of the junction left unmatched. The CDR3 nucleotides read TGTGCCAGCAGCGAACAGGGGTTCCGAGCGGATACGCAGTATTTT. As protein: CASSEQGFRADTQYF.

This chain links TRBV20-1 with TRBJ2-1, with 9 positions matching TRBD1. The CDR3 runs to 15 residues. Trimming removed 3 bases from V and 4 bases from J; junction bases left unmatched: 7. Germline CDR1 and CDR2: DFQATT and SNEGSKA (reference sequence). CDR3 protein: CSASPGTGLYNEQFF. In DNA, the CDR3 is TGCAGTGCTAGCCCAGGGACAGGGTTATACAATGAGCAGTTCTTC.

The rearrangement uses TRBV5-5 and TRBJ2-2; D not certain. Germline V CDR1 and CDR2: SGHKS, YYEKEE (reference sequence). Trimming cost V 0 bases and J 5 bases, with 8 bases left between them. This CDR3 spans 14 amino acids. In nucleotides, the CDR3 is TGTGCCAGCAGCTTGGCGAGGTCAACCGGGGAGCTGTTTTTT. This translates into CASSLARSTGELFF.